This T cell receptor (beta chain) comes out of a study of T cell changes during pregnancy in multiple sclerosis. This clone was recorded once. TCRdb's copy holds only in-frame clones and misses some; the assay was immunoSEQ multiplex PCR. The sample lists 80,000 to 100,000 clones; 90% were seen once. The sequenced sample was peripheral blood, obtained in the second trimester of pregnancy. The sequence was obtained from a female donor in good health, enrolled as a control in a pregnancy study.

This chain's CDR3 is CASSLVPRAAQETQYF. The CDR3 nucleotides read TGTGCCAGCAGCTTAGTCCCCCGAGCGGCCCAAGAGACCCAGTACTTC. The genes are TRBV7-2 and TRBJ2-5; D might be TRBD2 (5 bases). The CDR3 consists of 16 residues. Per germline, CDR1 SGHTA and CDR2 FQGNSA. V lost 1 base and J 1 base, leaving 13 bases between the germline ends.